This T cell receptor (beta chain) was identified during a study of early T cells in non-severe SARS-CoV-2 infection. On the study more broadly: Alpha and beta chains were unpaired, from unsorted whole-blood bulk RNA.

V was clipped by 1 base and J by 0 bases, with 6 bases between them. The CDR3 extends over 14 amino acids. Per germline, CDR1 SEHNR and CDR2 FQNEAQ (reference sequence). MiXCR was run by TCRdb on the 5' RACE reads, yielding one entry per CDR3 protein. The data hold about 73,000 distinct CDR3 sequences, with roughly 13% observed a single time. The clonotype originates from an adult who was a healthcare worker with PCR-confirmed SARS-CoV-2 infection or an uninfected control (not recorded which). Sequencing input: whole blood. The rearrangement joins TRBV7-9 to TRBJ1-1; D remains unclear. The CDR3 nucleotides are TGTGCCAGCAGCTTAGATTTTATGAACACTGAAGCTTTCTTT. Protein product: CASSLDFMNTEAFF.